This T cell receptor (beta chain) came from a study of blood T cell repertoires in COVID-19. Overall study context: Whether acute or convalescent, the COVID-19 samples came from the United States, Italy and Spain. Sample material is recorded as cDNA or gDNA derived from T cells, B-cell-depleted T cells, or PBMCs.

Membership in each cohort depended on participant-reported clinical history. Generated by immunoSEQ multiplex PCR, the TCRdb table keeps only in-frame clones and is missing some. The sample records roughly 240,000 clones, about 82% being singletons. Germline CDR1 reads WNHNN; CDR2 reads SYGVQD (reference sequence). The CDR3 length is 15 residues. V was clipped by 5 bases and J by 5 bases, with 15 bases between them. This clone showed up just a few times. The TCR was taken from a woman aged 50 to 60 with acute COVID-19. The sample consisted of PBMCs or T cells enriched from blood (not recorded which). This chain joins TRBV10-1 and TRBJ2-2; D is perhaps TRBD1 (6 bases). The CDR3 DNA reads TGCGCCAGCAGTAAGGACAGTCGGGTTACCGGGGAGCTGTTTTTT. Translated: CASSKDSRVTGELFF.